Each of the 8 T cell receptor beta chains below was sequenced from the same sample in a study of shared clonotypes between healthy human individuals. The table came from immunoSEQ multiplex PCR; TCRdb's copy has only in-frame clones and leaves some out. The data show fewer than 1.6 million clones, about 98.5% seen once. Sequencing was performed on naive CD4+ T cells sorted from blood. Subset in this sample: CD45RA+ positively selected. The source of these receptors is a man aged 25 to 40 in good health.

The chain joins TRBV18 to TRBJ1-4, with D maybe TRBD1 (6 bases). V lost 5 bases and J lost 6, with 16 bases in between. The germline V gene encodes CDR1 KGHSH and CDR2 LQKENI. The CDR3 loop spans 15 amino acids. CDR3 region: CASSKKRGGDEKLFF. The CDR3 DNA reads TGTGCCAGCTCAAAAAAGAGAGGGGGGGATGAAAAACTGTTTTTT.

The chain has TRBV7-8 and TRBJ2-7; TRBD1 might be the D (6 bases). CDR3 length equals 17 residues. Trimming took 3 bases from V and 0 from J, leaving 18 bases between them. Per the germline V gene, CDR1 is SGHVS and CDR2 is FQNEAQ. The CDR3: CASSFRGGTGSSYEQYF. The CDR3 region has the DNA TGTGCCAGCAGCTTTAGAGGTGGCACAGGGAGCTCCTACGAGCAGTACTTC.

The chain carries TRBV2 and TRBJ2-7; 9 positions match TRBD2. This CDR3 region has 14 residues. The germline V gene has CDR1 SNHLY and CDR2 FYNNEI. V gave up 10 bases and J gave up 0 bases; unmatched junction bases: 7. CDR3 protein: CATAASGTSYEQYF. CDR3 nucleotide sequence: TGTGCCACGGCCGCTAGCGGGACCTCCTACGAGCAGTACTTC.

This sequence joins TRBV6-1 and TRBJ1-1; possibly TRBD1 for D (5 bases). Trimming cost V 8 bases and J 5 bases, with 18 bases left between them. Germline V lookup: CDR1 MNHNS, CDR2 SASEGT. The CDR3 extends over 14 amino acids. CDR3 coding DNA: TGTGCCAGCGCGTCGGGTGGGCAGGGAACTGAAGCTTTCTTT. Its translation is CASASGGQGTEAFF.

Concerning this clone: This sample includes further DNA sequences coding for the same CDR3. The rearrangement joins TRBV5-1 to TRBJ2-5, with TRBD1 matching 8 bases. With V trimmed by 0 bases and J by 5 bases, 3 bases remained unmatched. CDR3 length: 14 residues. Per germline, CDR1 SGHRS and CDR2 YFSETQ. The CDR3 spells CASSLGTGRETQYF. The CDR3 DNA reads as TGCGCCAGCAGCTTGGGGACAGGGAGGGAGACCCAGTACTTC.

The genes are TRBV4-3 and TRBJ1-2; 10 bases align to TRBD1. The CDR3 has 17 amino acids. Germline V CDR1 and CDR2: LGHNA, YSLEER. Unmatched junction bases numbered 10, after V lost 1 base and J lost 5 bases. The DNA of the CDR3 is TGCGCCAGCAGCCAAGTAATTGGGACAGGGGTCGGTTATGGCTACACCTTC. This encodes CASSQVIGTGVGYGYTF.

This chain uses TRBV7-9 with TRBJ1-1; no definite D call. The CDR3 extends over 16 amino acids. The germline gives CDR1 SEHNR, CDR2 FQNEAQ (reference sequence). Trimming removed 1 base from V and 0 bases from J, with 12 bases in between. CDR3 region: CASSLGYGSMNTEAFF. The CDR3 DNA reads as TGTGCCAGCAGCTTAGGATACGGCAGCATGAACACTGAAGCTTTCTTT.

The genes are TRBV5-8 and TRBJ2-1; D is undetermined. Germline CDR1 is SGHTS and CDR2 is YDEGEE. V gave up 2 bases and J gave up 6 bases, with 18 bases separating them. The CDR3 is 16 residues long. This chain's CDR3 is CASSFNVQLRFNEQFF. The CDR3 DNA is TGTGCCAGCAGCTTTAATGTCCAACTACGGTTCAATGAGCAGTTCTTC.